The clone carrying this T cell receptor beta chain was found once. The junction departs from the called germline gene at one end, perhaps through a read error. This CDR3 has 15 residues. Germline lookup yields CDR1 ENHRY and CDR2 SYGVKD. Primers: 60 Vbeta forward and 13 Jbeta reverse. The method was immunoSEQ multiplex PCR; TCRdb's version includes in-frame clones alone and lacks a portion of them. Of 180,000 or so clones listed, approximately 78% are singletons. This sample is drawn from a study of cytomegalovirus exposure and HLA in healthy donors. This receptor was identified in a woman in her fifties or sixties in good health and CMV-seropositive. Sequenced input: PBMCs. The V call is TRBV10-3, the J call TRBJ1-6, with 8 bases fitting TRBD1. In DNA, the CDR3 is TGTGCCGTCAGTCAGACAGGGGAGGTCAATTCACCCCTCCACTTT. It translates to CAVSQTGEVNSPLHF.